The T cell receptor beta chain described here comes from a study of blood T cells in healthy people across ages. The V end was cut by 6 bases, the J end by 5 bases, with 15 bases between. This CDR3 contains 14 residues. The germline V gene encodes CDR1 MNHEY and CDR2 SVGAGI. The authors ran a second PCR of 7 to 11 cycles using a sample-barcoded 5' primer and a J-beta primer mix. The template-switch adaptor was a 5' adaptor with 12 random nucleotides. It tagged each cDNA molecule. TCRdb redid the calling of the 5' RACE reads with MiXCR, one entry per CDR3 protein. The table shows some 1.4 million distinct CDR3 sequences, with 42% occurring only once.

This TCR derives from a woman between 18 and 30 years old in good health. The chain couples TRBV6-5 to TRBJ2-3, with D possibly TRBD2 on 5 matching bases. The sample consisted of blood. The CDR3 loop reads CASSQLGVVDTQYF. DNA for the CDR3: TGTGCCAGCAGCCAACTAGGAGTAGTAGATACGCAGTATTTT.